This T cell receptor (beta chain) was profiled in a study of identical twins' blood T cells. A word on this clonotype: Its cognate antigen is unknown.

Both ends of each TCR cDNA library bore sample-specific barcodes. Authors' analysis steps: Per-library CDR3 reads ranged about 2 to 4 million; clonotypes, ~90,000 to ~500,000. TCRdb ran MiXCR on the 5' RACE reads and lists one entry per CDR3 protein. The V and J calls shown here were made by TCRdb, not taken from the authors' results. The table includes a few hundred thousand distinct CDR3 sequences, roughly 30% detected once. The CDR3 is 13 residues long. Germline V gene lookup returns CDR1 LGHDT and CDR2 YNNKEL (reference sequence). V lost 6 bases to trimming and J lost 3 bases; unmatched junction nucleotides: 1. Study-wide results and limits: V gene usage reportedly matched far better within twin pairs than unrelated donors.

The sequence derives from a woman between 18 and 49 years old in good health. V and J are TRBV3-1 and TRBJ1-4, with 7 nucleotides matching TRBD1. The sample comprised PBMCs. The CDR3 region is CASRGTANEKLFF. The CDR3 DNA reads TGTGCCAGCAGGGGGACAGCTAATGAAAAACTGTTTTTT.